The rows below give T cell receptor beta chains drawn from one sample of a study of immune cell composition in non-small cell lung cancer. The assay was immunoSEQ multiplex PCR, and TCRdb's table has in-frame clones only and misses some. The repertoire has several thousand clones, about three quarters of them found once; the top ten carry 20% to 25%. Specimen: lung tumor tissue. The receptor source for this set is a human donor with non-small cell lung cancer. CDR3s include the opening cysteine and the closing phenylalanine or tryptophan. D genes are given only for firm matches. For some rows the clone size is stated as once, few or many, or as a class when expanded; others skip it.

V,D,J,size,CDR3,DNA
TRBV14,-,TRBJ1-1,-,CASHGQLSTEAFF,TGTGCCAGCCACGGACAGCTCTCCACTGAAGCTTTCTTT
TRBV5-6,-,TRBJ2-7,-,CASSLGARSSYEQYF,TGTGCCAGCAGCTTGGGCGCTCGAAGCTCCTACGAGCAGTACTTC
TRBV18,TRBD2,TRBJ2-7,-,CASSYSGGPWEQYF,TGTGCCAGCTCATATAGCGGGGGGCCGTGGGAGCAGTACTTC
TRBV29-1,TRBD1,TRBJ2-3,-,CSAQRQGPDTQYF,TGCAGCGCCCAACGACAGGGCCCCGATACGCAGTATTTT
TRBV5-6,-,TRBJ2-7,-,CASSGTGKGNYEQYF,TGTGCCAGCAGCGGCACGGGGAAGGGTAACTACGAGCAGTACTTC
TRBV7-2,TRBD1,TRBJ1-5,-,CASSTSGTGLQPQHF,TGTGCCAGCAGCACTTCCGGGACAGGGCTTCAGCCCCAGCATTTT
TRBV5-6,-,TRBJ1-1,-,CASSGGGGRGGTEAFF,TGTGCCAGCAGCGGGGGGGGTGGCAGGGGCGGAACTGAAGCTTTCTTT
TRBV7-2,-,TRBJ1-5,large,CASSPGRSGQPQHF,TGTGCCAGCAGCCCCGGACGTAGCGGGCAGCCCCAGCATTTT
TRBV4-1,-,TRBJ1-2,-,CASSQTGVYGYTF,TGCGCCAGCAGCCAAACCGGGGTCTATGGCTACACCTTC
TRBV10-3,-,TRBJ2-2,-,CAISAGNTGELFF,TGTGCCATCAGTGCGGGGAACACCGGGGAGCTGTTTTTT
TRBV7-2,TRBD2,TRBJ2-3,-,CASSTRTSGRTDTQYF,TGTGCCAGCAGCACCAGGACTAGCGGCCGCACAGATACGCAGTATTTT